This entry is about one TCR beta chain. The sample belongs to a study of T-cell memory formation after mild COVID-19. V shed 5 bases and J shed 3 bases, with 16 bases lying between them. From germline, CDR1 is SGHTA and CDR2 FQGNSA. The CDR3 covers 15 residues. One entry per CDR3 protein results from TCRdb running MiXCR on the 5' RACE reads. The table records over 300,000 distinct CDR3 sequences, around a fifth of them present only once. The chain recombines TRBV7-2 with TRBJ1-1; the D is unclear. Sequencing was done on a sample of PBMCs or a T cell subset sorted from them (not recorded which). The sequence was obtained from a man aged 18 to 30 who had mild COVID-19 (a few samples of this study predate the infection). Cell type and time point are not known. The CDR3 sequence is CASSPGPTADTEAFF. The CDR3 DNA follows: TGTGCCAGCAGCCCAGGCCCCACAGCCGACACTGAAGCTTTCTTT. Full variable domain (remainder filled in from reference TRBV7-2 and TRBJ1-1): GAGVSQSPSNKVTEKGKDVELRCDPISGHTALYWYRQSLGQGLEFLIYFQGNSAPDKSGLPSDRFSAERTGGSVSTLTIQRTQQEDSAVYLCASSPGPTADTEAFFGQGTRLTVV.